This TCR beta chain was documented in a study of Ad26.COV2.S vaccination and SARS-CoV-2 variants. TCRdb's copy holds only in-frame clones and misses some; the assay was immunoSEQ multiplex PCR. Of around 300,000 clones listed, around 90% are singletons. The CDR3 length is 11 residues. The V gene lost 5 bases and the J gene lost 6 bases, with 4 bases spanning the gap. Of note for this clone: The antigen is undetermined. This same CDR3 is encoded by further DNA sequences in the sample.

Study results and caveats: Participants in the vaccine arm had higher spike-specific TCR breadth; placebo recipients had lower.

As for treatment: 15 to 20 received Ad26.COV2.S at low or high dose, single or two shots; 5 received placebo; per-sample allocation not given. Day 63 after the first injection of vaccine or placebo was the sampling time. The V gene is TRBV12-3 or TRBV12-4, the J gene TRBJ2-2, with D unresolved. This TCR derives from a person between 18 and 60 years old who received the Ad26.COV2.S COVID-19 vaccine or a placebo. Sequenced here: peripheral blood, sampled in a trial of Ad26.COV2.S vaccine versus placebo. The CDR3, as DNA: TGTGCCAGCAGTCTCCCCGGGGAGCTGTTTTTT. Translating it yields CASSLPGELFF.